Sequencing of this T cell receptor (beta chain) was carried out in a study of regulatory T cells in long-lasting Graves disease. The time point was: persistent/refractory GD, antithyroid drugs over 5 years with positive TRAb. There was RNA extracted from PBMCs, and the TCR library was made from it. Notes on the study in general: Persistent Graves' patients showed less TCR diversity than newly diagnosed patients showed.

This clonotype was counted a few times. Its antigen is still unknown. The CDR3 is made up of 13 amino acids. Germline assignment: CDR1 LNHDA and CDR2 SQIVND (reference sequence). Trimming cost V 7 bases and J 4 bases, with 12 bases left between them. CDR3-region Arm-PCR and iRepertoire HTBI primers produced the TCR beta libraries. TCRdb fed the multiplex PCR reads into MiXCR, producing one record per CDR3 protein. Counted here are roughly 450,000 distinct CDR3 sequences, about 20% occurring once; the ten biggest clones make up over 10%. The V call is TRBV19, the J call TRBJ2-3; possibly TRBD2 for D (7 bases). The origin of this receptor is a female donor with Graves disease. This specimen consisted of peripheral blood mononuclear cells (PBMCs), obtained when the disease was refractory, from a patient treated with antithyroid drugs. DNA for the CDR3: TGTGCCAGTACCCCGGGGGGCTCAGATACGCAGTATTTT. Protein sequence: CASTPGGSDTQYF.